These 18 T cell receptor beta chains came from one sample sequenced in a study of control samples from healthy donors and cancer patients. The table came from immunoSEQ multiplex PCR; TCRdb's copy has only in-frame clones and leaves some out. Of about 51,000 clones listed, approximately 89% are singletons. Material: PBMCs. The receptors shown here come from a man aged 35 to 55 with colorectal cancer.

The chain couples TRBV11-2 to TRBJ2-5, with TRBD2 as a possible D gene (5 bases). CDR1 is SGHAT and CDR2 is FQNNGV in the germline V gene. This CDR3 is 14 amino acids long. V gave up 1 base and J gave up 5 bases, with 11 bases separating them. The CDR3 sequence: CASSLAPGLETQYF. CDR3 DNA sequence: TGTGCCAGCAGCTTAGCTCCGGGGTTGGAGACCCAGTACTTC.

This clone has a single count. The chain has TRBV5-8 and TRBJ2-1; D may correspond to TRBD1 or TRBD2 (6 bases each). V was pared by 2 bases and J by 2 bases, with 8 bases between. Germline V CDR1 and CDR2: SGHTS, YDEGEE. This CDR3 is 14 amino acids long. CDR3 loop: CASSLRGAYNEQFF. DNA of the CDR3: TGTGCCAGCAGCTTAAGGGGGGCCTACAATGAGCAGTTCTTC.

The chain uses TRBV12-3 or TRBV12-4 and TRBJ1-5; D uncertain. The V and J ends lost 5 bases and 5 bases respectively, with 10 bases between them. The CDR3 covers 13 residues. CDR3 bases: TGTGCCAGCAGTCTAAGTTCGTATCAGCCCCAGCATTTT. Its translation: CASSLSSYQPQHF.

This chain links TRBV5-1 with TRBJ1-1; D call uncertain. The CDR3 runs 13 residues. V gave up 0 bases and J gave up 7 bases, with 10 bases separating them. Germline CDR1 reads SGHRS; CDR2 reads YFSETQ. The CDR3 reads CASSLGTQGEAFF. The CDR3 DNA reads TGCGCCAGCAGCTTGGGGACTCAAGGTGAAGCTTTCTTT.

Here the CDR3 reads CASLRPGYSNQPQHF. The DNA of the CDR3 is TGTGCCAGCTTAAGACCGGGTTATAGCAATCAGCCCCAGCATTTT. The chain recombines TRBV28 with TRBJ1-5; D is uncertain. Germline CDR1 MDHEN, CDR2 SYDVKM. Deletions cut 8 bases from V and 0 bases from J, with 14 bases between. CDR3 length equals 15 residues.

The CDR3 sequence: CASSLGVSMNTEAFF. In nucleotides, the CDR3 is TGCGCCAGCAGCTTGGGTGTGTCCATGAACACTGAAGCTTTCTTT. V usage is TRBV5-1 and J usage is TRBJ1-1; D unresolved. The ends were cut back, 0 bases at V and 0 bases at J, with 9 bases in the middle. Germline CDR1 and CDR2: SGHRS and YFSETQ. The CDR3 length is 15 residues.

The rearrangement joins TRBV27 to TRBJ2-7; D assignment may be TRBD1 or TRBD2 (6 bases each). Trimming left V 2 bases short and J 2 bases short, with 13 bases between. CDR1 MNHEY and CDR2 SMNVEV come from the germline V gene (reference sequence). This CDR3 is built from 15 residues. The CDR3 region is CASSLRRGPPYEQYF. CDR3 in DNA: TGTGCCAGCAGTTTACGTCGGGGGCCCCCCTACGAGCAGTACTTC.

CDR3 sequence reads: CAWSSQGVLDQPQHF. The CDR3 DNA follows: TGTGCCTGGAGTTCACAGGGGGTTTTGGATCAGCCCCAGCATTTT. The rearrangement joins TRBV30 to TRBJ1-5; TRBD1 agrees at 8 bases. The CDR3 is 15 amino acids. Germline trimming cut 2 bases from V and 5 bases from J; bases unmatched to any gene: 8. From germline, CDR1 is GTSNPN and CDR2 SVGIG (reference sequence).

The V and J genes are TRBV20-1 and TRBJ2-2; no reliable D call. This CDR3 contains 11 residues. With 1 base removed from V and 7 bases from J, the gap between germline ends came to 4 bases. Germline V gene lookup returns CDR1 DFQATT and CDR2 SNEGSKA (reference sequence). DNA for the CDR3: TGCAGTGCTAGAGTAGGCGGGGAGCTGTTTTTT. Translated: CSARVGGELFF.

The genes are TRBV23-1 and TRBJ1-2; D may be TRBD1 (6 bases). TRBV23-1 is an open reading frame whose function is uncertain. V was shortened by 7 bases and J by 5 bases, with 14 bases between the two germline ends. The CDR3 spans 13 residues. Written as DNA, the CDR3 is TGCGCCAGCATCAACAGGGTTAAGTATGGCTACACCTTC. Protein: CASINRVKYGYTF.

The chain couples TRBV11-2 to TRBJ2-3, with 7 bases matching TRBD2. The CDR3 runs to 14 residues. Germline values: CDR1 SGHAT, CDR2 FQNNGV. V trimming: 6 bases; J trimming: 4 bases; junction bases outside the gene matches: 7. CDR3 nucleotides: TGTGCCAGCAGGCTTCCAGGGAGGGCAGATACGCAGTATTTT. This gives the protein CASRLPGRADTQYF.

V is TRBV7-2 and J is TRBJ2-7; 7 bases fit TRBD1. CDR3 length equals 14 residues. Germline CDR1 and CDR2: SGHTA and FQGNSA. V shed 2 bases, J shed 6 bases, and the junction held 7 bases outside the gene matches. The CDR3 DNA reads TGTGCCAGCAGCTTACGGCCAGGGGGATTCGAGCAGTACTTC. Translation gives CASSLRPGGFEQYF.

V is TRBV6-6 and J is TRBJ1-4, with D uncertain. Germline assignment: CDR1 MNHNY and CDR2 SVGAGI (reference sequence). Trimming took off 2 bases at V and 5 bases at J, with 12 bases between the two ends. The CDR3 is 15 residues long. CDR3 nucleotides: TGTGCCAGCAGTTACGAAGGACTCCCAAATGAAAAACTGTTTTTT. Translation gives CASSYEGLPNEKLFF.

V gene TRBV30 combines with J gene TRBJ1-5; D call uncertain. The CDR3 sequence is 13 residues long. Trimming shortened V by 1 base and J by 7 bases, and 11 bases separated the two germline ends. CDR1 GTSNPN and CDR2 SVGIG come from the germline V gene (reference sequence). As DNA, the CDR3 is TGTGCCTGGAGTGATGGGAGAGGGCAGCCCCAGCATTTT. Protein product: CAWSDGRGQPQHF.

This clone was counted between two and nine times. The V and J genes are TRBV24-1 and TRBJ2-5, with D possibly matching TRBD2 (6 bases). The CDR3 is 14 amino acids. V lost 7 bases and J lost 5, with 16 bases in between. Germline V gene lookup returns CDR1 KGHDR and CDR2 SFDVKD. The CDR3 sequence is CATSHVGGDETQYF. The CDR3 DNA reads as TGTGCCACCAGCCACGTTGGCGGGGATGAGACCCAGTACTTC.

This chain links TRBV5-1 with TRBJ2-5; D might be TRBD2 (5 bases). Per germline, CDR1 SGHRS and CDR2 YFSETQ. This CDR3 contains 14 residues. The germline V and J ends were trimmed by 4 bases and 3 bases, with 13 bases remaining between them. CDR3 in DNA: TGCGCCAGCAGCGGGAGACGGAAAGAAGAGACCCAGTACTTC. This translates into CASSGRRKEETQYF.

The rearrangement uses TRBV6-5 and TRBJ2-7, with D possibly being TRBD2 (5 bases). V dropped 7 bases and J dropped 3 bases, with 16 bases sitting between them. The germline V gene has CDR1 MNHEY and CDR2 SVGAGI. There are 14 residues in the CDR3. The CDR3 DNA reads as TGTGCCAGCAAGAGTATAAGCGGTAGCTACGAGCAGTACTTC. Its protein product is CASKSISGSYEQYF.

CDR3 nucleotides: TGTGCCAGCAGCCAAGGGCGACAGCCCGGGGAGCTGTTTTTT. Translating it yields CASSQGRQPGELFF. This rearrangement joins TRBV3-1 (or the pseudogene TRBV3-2) to TRBJ2-2; D perhaps matches TRBD1 (5 bases). The germline V gene encodes CDR1 LGHDT and CDR2 YNNKEL (reference sequence). V dropped 1 base and J dropped 6 bases, with 9 bases sitting between them. CDR3 length equals 14 residues.